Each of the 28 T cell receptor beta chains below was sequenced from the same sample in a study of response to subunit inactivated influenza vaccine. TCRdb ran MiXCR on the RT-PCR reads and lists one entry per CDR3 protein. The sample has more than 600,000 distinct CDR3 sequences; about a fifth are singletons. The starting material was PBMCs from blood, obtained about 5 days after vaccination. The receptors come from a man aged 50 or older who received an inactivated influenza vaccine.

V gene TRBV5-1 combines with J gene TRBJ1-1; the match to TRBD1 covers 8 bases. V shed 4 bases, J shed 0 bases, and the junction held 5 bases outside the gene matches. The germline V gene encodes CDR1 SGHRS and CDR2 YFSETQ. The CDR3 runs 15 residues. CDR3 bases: TGCGCCAGCAGCCAGGGGGCATATTTGAACACTGAAGCTTTCTTT. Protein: CASSQGAYLNTEAFF.

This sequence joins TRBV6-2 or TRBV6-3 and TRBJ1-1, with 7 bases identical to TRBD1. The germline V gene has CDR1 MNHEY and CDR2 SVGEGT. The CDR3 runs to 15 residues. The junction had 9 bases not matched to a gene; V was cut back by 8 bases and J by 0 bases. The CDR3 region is CASHPAGQMNTEAFF. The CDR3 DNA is TGTGCCAGCCACCCCGCGGGACAGATGAACACTGAAGCTTTCTTT.

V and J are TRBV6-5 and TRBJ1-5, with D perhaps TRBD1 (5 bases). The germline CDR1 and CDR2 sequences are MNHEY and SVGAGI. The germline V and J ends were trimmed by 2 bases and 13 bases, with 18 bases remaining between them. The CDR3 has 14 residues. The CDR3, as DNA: TGTGCCAGCAGTTACGGGGGAATGGTCTGGGTTCAGCATTTT. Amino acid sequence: CASSYGGMVWVQHF.

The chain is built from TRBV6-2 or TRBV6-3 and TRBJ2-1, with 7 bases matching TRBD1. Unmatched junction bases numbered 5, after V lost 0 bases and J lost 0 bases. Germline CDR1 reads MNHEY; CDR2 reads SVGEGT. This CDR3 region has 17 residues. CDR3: CASSYSRGRGSYNEQFF. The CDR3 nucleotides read TGTGCCAGCAGTTACTCGAGGGGGCGAGGCTCCTACAATGAGCAGTTCTTC.

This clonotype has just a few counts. DNA of the CDR3: TGCAGCGTTGGGGACAGGGCCAATCAGCCCCAGCATTTT. This sequence encodes CSVGDRANQPQHF. V is TRBV29-1 and J is TRBJ1-5, with 9 bases identical to TRBD1. The junction had 1 base not matched to a gene; V was cut back by 4 bases and J by 3 bases. CDR1 SQVTM and CDR2 ANQGSEA come from the germline V gene. This CDR3 has 13 residues.

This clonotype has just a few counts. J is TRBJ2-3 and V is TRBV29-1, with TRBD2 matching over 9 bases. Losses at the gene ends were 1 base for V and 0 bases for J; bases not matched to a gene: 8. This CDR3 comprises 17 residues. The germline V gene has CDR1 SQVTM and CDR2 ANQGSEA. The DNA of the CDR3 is TGCAGCGTTGAAGGGATGTTTAGCGGGAGTAGCACAGATACGCAGTATTTT. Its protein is CSVEGMFSGSSTDTQYF.

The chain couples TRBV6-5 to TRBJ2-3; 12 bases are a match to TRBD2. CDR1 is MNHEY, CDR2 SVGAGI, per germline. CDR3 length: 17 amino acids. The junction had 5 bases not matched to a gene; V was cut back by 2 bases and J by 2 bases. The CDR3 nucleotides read TGTGCCAGCAGTTACGGGGCTAGCGGGAGGGACACAGATACGCAGTATTTT. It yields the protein CASSYGASGRDTDTQYF.

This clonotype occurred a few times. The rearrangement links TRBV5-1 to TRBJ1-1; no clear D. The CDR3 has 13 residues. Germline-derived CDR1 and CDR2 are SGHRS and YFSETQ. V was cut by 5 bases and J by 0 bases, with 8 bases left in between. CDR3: CASRLAMNTEAFF. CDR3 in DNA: TGCGCCAGCAGACTGGCTATGAACACTGAAGCTTTCTTT.

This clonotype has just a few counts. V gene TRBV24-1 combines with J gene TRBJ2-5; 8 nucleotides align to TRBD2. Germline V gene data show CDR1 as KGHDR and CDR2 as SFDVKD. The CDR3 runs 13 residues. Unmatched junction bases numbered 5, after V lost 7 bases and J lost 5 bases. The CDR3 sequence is CATSGGAGETQYF. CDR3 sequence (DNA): TGTGCCACCAGCGGGGGGGCCGGGGAGACCCAGTACTTC.

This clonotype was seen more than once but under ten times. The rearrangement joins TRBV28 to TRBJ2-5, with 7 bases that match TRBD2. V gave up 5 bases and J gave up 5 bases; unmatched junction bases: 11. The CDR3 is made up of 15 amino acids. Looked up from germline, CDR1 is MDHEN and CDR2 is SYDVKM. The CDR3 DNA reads TGTGCCAGCAGTCATTTGGGGGGGTTGATGGAGACCCAGTACTTC. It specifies CASSHLGGLMETQYF.

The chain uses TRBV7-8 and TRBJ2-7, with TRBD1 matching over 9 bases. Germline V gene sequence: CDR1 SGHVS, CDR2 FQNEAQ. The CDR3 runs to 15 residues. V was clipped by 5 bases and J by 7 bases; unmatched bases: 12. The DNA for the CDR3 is TGTGCCAGCAGCCCCGGACAGGGGCCGGGGTGGGAGCAGTACTTC. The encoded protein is CASSPGQGPGWEQYF.

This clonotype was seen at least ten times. The CDR3 DNA reads as TGTGCCATCAGTGAGTCGGACGAGCAGTACTTC. Protein: CAISESDEQYF. This chain uses TRBV10-3 with TRBJ2-7; no firm D call. Per germline, CDR1 ENHRY and CDR2 SYGVKD. This CDR3 has 11 residues. V was shortened by 0 bases and J by 5 bases, with 2 bases between the two germline ends.

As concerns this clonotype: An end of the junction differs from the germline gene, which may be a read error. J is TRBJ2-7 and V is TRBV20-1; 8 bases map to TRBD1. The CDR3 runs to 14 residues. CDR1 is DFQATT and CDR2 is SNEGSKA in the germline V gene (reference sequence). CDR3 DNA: TGCAGTGCGAGAGGTCGGGGACAGGCCTACGAGCAGTACTTC. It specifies CSARGRGQAYEQYF.

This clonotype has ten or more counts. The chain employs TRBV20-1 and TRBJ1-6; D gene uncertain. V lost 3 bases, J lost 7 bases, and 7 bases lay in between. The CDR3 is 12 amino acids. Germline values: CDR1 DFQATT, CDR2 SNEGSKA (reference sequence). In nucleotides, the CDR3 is TGCAGTGCTAGTATACGGAATTCACCCCTCCACTTT. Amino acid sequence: CSASIRNSPLHF.

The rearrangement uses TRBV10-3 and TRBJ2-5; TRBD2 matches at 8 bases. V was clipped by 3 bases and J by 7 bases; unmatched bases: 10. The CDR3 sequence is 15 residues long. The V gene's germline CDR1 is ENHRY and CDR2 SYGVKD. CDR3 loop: CAISDSPAGEGTQYF. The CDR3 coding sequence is TGTGCCATCAGTGACTCCCCAGCGGGAGAGGGGACCCAGTACTTC.

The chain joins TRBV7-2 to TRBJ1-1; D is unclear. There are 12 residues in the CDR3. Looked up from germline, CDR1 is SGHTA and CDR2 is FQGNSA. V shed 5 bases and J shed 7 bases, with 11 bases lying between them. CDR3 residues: CASSEGGIEAFF. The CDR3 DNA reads TGTGCCAGCAGCGAAGGCGGAATTGAAGCTTTCTTT.

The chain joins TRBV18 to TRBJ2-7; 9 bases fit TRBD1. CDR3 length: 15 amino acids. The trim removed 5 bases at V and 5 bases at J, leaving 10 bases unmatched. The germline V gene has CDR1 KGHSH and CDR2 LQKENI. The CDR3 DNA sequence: TGTGCCAGCTCAGCACAGGGGGCTAGCCGGGACGAGCAGTACTTC. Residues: CASSAQGASRDEQYF.

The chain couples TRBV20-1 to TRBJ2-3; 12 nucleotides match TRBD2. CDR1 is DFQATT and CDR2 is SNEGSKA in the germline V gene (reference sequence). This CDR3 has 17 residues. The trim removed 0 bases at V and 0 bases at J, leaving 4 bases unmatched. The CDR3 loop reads CSARDAGTSGSTDTQYF. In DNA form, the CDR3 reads TGCAGTGCTAGAGATGCGGGGACTAGCGGGAGCACAGATACGCAGTATTTT.

CDR3: CASSIGGASSNQPQHF. CDR3 DNA sequence: TGTGCCAGCAGTATTGGGGGGGCTAGCAGCAATCAGCCCCAGCATTTT. This sequence joins TRBV6-1 and TRBJ1-5; TRBD1 might be the D (6 bases). This CDR3 spans 16 amino acids. Germline V gene lookup returns CDR1 MNHNS and CDR2 SASEGT. Trimming pared 5 bases from V and 1 base from J, leaving 15 bases between.

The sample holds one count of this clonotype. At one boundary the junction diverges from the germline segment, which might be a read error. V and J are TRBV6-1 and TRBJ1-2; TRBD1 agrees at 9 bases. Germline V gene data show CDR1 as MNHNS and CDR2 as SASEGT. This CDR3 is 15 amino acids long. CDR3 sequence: CASREGQGIGSGYTF. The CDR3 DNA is TGTGCCAGCAGGGAAGGACAGGGGATAGGGAGCGGCTACACCTTC.

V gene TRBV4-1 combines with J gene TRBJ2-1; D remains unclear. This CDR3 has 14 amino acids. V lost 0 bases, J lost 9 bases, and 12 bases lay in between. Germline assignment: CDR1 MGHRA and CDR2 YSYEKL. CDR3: CASSQEWQLGEQFF. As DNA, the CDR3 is TGCGCCAGCAGCCAAGAATGGCAGCTGGGTGAGCAGTTCTTC.

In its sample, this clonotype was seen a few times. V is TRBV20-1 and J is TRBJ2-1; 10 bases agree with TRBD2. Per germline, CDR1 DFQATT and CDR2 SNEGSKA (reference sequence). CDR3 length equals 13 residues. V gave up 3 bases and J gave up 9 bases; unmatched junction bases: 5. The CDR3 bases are TGCAGTGCTAGCACTAGCGGGGTGAGTGAGCAGTTCTTC. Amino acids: CSASTSGVSEQFF.

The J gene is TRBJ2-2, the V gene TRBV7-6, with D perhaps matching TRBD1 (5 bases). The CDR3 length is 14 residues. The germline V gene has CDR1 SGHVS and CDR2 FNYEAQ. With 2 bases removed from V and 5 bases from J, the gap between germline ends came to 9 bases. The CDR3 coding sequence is TGTGCCAGCAGCTTATGGGGCCTAACCGGGGAGCTGTTTTTT. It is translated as CASSLWGLTGELFF.

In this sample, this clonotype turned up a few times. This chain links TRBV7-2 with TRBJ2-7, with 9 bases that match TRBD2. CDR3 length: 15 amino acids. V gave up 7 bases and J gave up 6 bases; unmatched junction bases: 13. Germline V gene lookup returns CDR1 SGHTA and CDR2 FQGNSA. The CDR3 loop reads CASTSNSAGGLEQYF. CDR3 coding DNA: TGTGCCAGCACCTCGAATAGTGCGGGGGGGCTCGAGCAGTACTTC.

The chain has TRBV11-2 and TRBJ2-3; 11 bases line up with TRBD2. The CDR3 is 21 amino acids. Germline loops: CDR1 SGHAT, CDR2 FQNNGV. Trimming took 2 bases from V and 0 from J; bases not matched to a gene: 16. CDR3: CASSLRPASGGTTLSTDTQYF. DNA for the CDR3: TGTGCCAGCAGCTTACGGCCCGCTAGCGGGGGGACAACTCTTAGCACAGATACGCAGTATTTT.

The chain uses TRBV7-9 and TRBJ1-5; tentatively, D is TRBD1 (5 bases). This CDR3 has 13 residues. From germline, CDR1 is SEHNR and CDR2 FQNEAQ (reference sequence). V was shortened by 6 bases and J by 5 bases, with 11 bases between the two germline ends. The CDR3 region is CASRPGTDQPQHF. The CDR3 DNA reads TGTGCCAGCAGACCTGGGACTGATCAGCCCCAGCATTTT. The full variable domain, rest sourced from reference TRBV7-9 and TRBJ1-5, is DTGVSQNPRHKITKRGQNVTFRCDPISEHNRLYWYRQTLGQGPEFLTYFQNEAQLEKSRLLSDRFSAERPKGSFSTLEIQRTEQGDSAMYLCASRPGTDQPQHFGDGTRLSIL.

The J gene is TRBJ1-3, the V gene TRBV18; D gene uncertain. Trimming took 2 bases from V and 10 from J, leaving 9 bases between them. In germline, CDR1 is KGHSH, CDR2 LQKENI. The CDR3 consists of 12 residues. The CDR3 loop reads CASSPGGVTIYF. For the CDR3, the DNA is TGTGCCAGCTCACCAGGAGGAGTTACCATATATTTT.

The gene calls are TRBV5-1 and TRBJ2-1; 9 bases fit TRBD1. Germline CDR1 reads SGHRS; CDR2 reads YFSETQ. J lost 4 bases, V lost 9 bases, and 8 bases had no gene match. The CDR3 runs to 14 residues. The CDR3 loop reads CATPPGQGYNEQFF. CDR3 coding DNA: TGCGCCACTCCCCCGGGACAGGGTTACAATGAGCAGTTCTTC.